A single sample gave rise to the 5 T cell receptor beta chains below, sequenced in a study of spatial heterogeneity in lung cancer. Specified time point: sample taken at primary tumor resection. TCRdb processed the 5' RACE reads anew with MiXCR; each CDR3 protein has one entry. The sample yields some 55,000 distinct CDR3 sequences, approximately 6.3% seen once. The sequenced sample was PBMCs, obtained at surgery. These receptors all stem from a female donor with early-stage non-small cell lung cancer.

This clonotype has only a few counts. CDR3 residues: CASSTGRTDVTDTQYF. In DNA form, the CDR3 reads TGCGCCAGCAGCACTGGTCGGACGGATGTCACAGATACGCAGTATTTT. The V and J genes are TRBV5-1 and TRBJ2-3; D gene unclear. The germline V gene encodes CDR1 SGHRS and CDR2 YFSETQ. This CDR3 is built from 16 residues. Trimming removed 4 bases from V and 2 bases from J, with 17 bases in between.

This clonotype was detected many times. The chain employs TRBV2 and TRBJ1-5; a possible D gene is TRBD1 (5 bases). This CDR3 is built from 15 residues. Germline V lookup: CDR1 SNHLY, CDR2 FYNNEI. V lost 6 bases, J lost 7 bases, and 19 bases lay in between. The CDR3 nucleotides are TGTGCCAGCAGCCTGCCCGGGACCCTCCGACAGCCCCAGCATTTT. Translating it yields CASSLPGTLRQPQHF. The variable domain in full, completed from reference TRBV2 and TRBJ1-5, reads EPEVTQTPSHQVTQMGQEVILRCVPISNHLYFYWYRQILGQKVEFLVSFYNNEISEKSEIFDDQFSVERPDGSNFTLKIRSTKLEDSAMYFCASSLPGTLRQPQHFGDGTRLSIL.

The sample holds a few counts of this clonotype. The CDR3 is CASSLRVQGAFF. CDR3 DNA sequence: TGTGCCAGCAGCCTGCGGGTCCAGGGAGCTTTCTTT. This chain uses TRBV7-2 with TRBJ1-1, with D perhaps TRBD1 (5 bases). Between the trimmed V and J ends, which lost 5 bases and 10 bases, there was a span of 14 bases. The CDR3 is 12 amino acids. Germline V gives CDR1 SGHTA, CDR2 FQGNSA. Full variable domain (rest looked up from reference TRBV7-2 and TRBJ1-1): GAGVSQSPSNKVTEKGKDVELRCDPISGHTALYWYRQSLGQGLEFLIYFQGNSAPDKSGLPSDRFSAERTGGSVSTLTIQRTQQEDSAVYLCASSLRVQGAFFGQGTRLTVV.

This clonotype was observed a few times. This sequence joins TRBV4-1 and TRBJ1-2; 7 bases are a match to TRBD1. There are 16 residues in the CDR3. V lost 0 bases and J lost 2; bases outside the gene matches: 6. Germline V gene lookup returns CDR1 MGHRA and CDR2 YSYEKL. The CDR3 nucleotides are TGCGCCAGCAGCCAAGATCCGACAGGGAGGAACTATGGCTACACCTTC. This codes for CASSQDPTGRNYGYTF.

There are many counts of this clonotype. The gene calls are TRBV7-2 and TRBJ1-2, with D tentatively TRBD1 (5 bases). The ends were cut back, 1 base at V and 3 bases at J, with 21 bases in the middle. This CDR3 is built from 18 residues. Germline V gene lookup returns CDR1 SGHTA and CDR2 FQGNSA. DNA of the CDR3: TGTGCCAGCAGCTTAGGTCCTGGAACAGGACTCAGCGACTATGGCTACACCTTC. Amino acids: CASSLGPGTGLSDYGYTF.